The present TCR beta chain was sequenced within a study of cytotoxic CD8 clonotypes in ibrutinib-treated CLL. Across the study: For this cohort, patients were about a dozen relapsed/refractory and some 15 treatment-naive, while 17 to 18 were IGHV unmutated. Overall, 24 responses were partial and 2 complete; following median approximately 65 months, about 14 patients stayed remitted and about twelve progressed. Following treatment for a median 12 months, range 6 to 36, response samples were then taken.

This clone was counted a single time. Antigen specificity is unknown. Profiled with immunoSEQ multiplex PCR; TCRdb holds only in-frame clones, not every one. This table has about 30,000 clones, approximately 54% appearing once. Study findings and constraints: Public clonotypes (which were uncommon) either contracted or remained stable on treatment.

The clonotype originates from a human donor with chronic lymphocytic leukemia. The sample here was PBMCs, taken before ibrutinib treatment.

CDR3 protein: CASRPNLALGADTQYF. The CDR3 DNA is TGTGCCAGCAGGCCTAATCTAGCGTTGGGGGCAGATACGCAGTATTTT. J is TRBJ2-3 and V is TRBV6-6; perhaps TRBD2 as D (6 bases). The germline V and J ends were trimmed by 6 bases and 4 bases, with 20 bases remaining between them. Germline-derived CDR1 and CDR2 are MNHNY and SVGAGI (reference sequence). This CDR3 has 16 amino acids.